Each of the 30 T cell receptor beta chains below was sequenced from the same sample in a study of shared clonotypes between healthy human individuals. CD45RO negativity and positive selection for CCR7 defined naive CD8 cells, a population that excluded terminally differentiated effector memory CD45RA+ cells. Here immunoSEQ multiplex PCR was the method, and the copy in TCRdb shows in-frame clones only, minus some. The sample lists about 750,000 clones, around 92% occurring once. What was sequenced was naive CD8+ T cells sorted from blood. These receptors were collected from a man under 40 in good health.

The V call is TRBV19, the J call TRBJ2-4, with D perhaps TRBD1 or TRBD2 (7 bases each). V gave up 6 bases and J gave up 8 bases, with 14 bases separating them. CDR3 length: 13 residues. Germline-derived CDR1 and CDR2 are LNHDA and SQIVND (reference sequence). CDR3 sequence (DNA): TGTGCCAGTAGGCAGGGGGGGGGCGACATTCAGTACTTC. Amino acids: CASRQGGGDIQYF.

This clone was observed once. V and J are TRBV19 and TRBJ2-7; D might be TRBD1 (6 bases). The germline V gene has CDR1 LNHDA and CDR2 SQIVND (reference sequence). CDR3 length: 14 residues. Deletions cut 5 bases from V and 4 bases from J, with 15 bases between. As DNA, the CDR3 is TGTGCCAGTAGTTTCGAGGGGGTCGGTTACGAGCAGTACTTC. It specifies CASSFEGVGYEQYF. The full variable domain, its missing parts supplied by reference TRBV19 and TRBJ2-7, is DGGITQSPKYLFRKEGQNVTLSCEQNLNHDAMYWYRQDPGQGLRLIYYSQIVNDFQKGDIAEGYSVSREKKESFPLTVTSAQKNPTAFYLCASSFEGVGYEQYFGPGTRLTVT.

The CDR3 nucleotides are TGCGCCAGCAGCCGGGCCGGGGAAAGCTACAATGAGCAGTTCTTC. Translated: CASSRAGESYNEQFF. The chain is built from TRBV4-3 and TRBJ2-1; perhaps TRBD2 as D (5 bases). Looked up from germline, CDR1 is LGHNA and CDR2 is YSLEER. V dropped 4 bases and J dropped 3 bases, with 13 bases sitting between them. This CDR3 is built from 15 residues.

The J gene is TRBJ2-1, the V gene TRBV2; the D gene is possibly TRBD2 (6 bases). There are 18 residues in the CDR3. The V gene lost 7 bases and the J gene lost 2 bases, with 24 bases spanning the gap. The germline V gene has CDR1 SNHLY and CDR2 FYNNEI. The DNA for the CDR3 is TGTGCCAGCATTCCGGGTCTGGTGCGTAGCGGTGCCTACAATGAGCAGTTCTTC. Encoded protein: CASIPGLVRSGAYNEQFF.

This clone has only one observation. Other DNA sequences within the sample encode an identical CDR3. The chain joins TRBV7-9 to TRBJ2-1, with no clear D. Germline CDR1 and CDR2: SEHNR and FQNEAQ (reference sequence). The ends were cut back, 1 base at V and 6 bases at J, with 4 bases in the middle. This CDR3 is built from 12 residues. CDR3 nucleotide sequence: TGTGCCAGCAGCTTAGGCGCCAATGAGCAGTTCTTC. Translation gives CASSLGANEQFF.

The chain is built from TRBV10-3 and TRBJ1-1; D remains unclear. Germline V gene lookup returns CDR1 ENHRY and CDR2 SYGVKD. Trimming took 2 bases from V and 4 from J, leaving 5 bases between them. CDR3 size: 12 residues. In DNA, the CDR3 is TGTGCCATCAGTGAGGGGTTCACTGAAGCTTTCTTT. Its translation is CAISEGFTEAFF.

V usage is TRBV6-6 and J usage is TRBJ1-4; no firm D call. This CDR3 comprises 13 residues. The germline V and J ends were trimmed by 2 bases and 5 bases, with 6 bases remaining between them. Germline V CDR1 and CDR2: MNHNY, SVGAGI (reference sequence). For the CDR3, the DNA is TGTGCCAGCAGTTACAGGCCAAATGAAAAACTGTTTTTT. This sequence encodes CASSYRPNEKLFF.

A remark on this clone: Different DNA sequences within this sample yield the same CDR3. The CDR3 loop reads CASSGDSYEQYF. The CDR3 nucleotides read TGTGCCAGCAGCGGGGACTCCTACGAGCAGTACTTC. V and J are TRBV7-9 and TRBJ2-7; D not resolved. With 5 bases removed from V and 0 bases from J, the gap between germline ends came to 5 bases. From germline, CDR1 is SEHNR and CDR2 FQNEAQ (reference sequence). The CDR3 has 12 residues.

This chain's CDR3 is CASSHAYAGNTEAFF. DNA for the CDR3: TGCGCCAGCAGCCACGCCTACGCCGGGAACACTGAAGCTTTCTTT. V and J are TRBV4-1 and TRBJ1-1; D not resolved. In germline, CDR1 is MGHRA, CDR2 YSYEKL. Trimming cost V 3 bases and J 1 base, with 12 bases left between them. The CDR3 sequence is 15 residues long.

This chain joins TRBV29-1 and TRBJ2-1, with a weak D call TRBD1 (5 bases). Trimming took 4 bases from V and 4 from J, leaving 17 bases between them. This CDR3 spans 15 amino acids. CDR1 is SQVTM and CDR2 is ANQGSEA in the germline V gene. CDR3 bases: TGCAGCGTTGTTGGCGAGTTTGGGGCATACAATGAGCAGTTCTTC. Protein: CSVVGEFGAYNEQFF.

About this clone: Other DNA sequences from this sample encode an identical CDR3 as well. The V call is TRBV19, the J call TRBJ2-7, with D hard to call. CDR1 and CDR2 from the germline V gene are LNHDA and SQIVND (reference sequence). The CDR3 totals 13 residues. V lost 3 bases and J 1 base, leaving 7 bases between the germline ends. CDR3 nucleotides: TGTGCCAGTAGTATTGGCAGATCCTACGAGCAGTACTTC. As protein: CASSIGRSYEQYF.

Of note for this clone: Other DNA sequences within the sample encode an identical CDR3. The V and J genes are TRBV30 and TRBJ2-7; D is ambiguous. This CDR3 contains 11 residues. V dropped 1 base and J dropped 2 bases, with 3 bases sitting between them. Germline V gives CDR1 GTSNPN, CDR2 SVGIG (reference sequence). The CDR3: CAWSGAYEQYF. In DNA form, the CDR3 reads TGTGCCTGGAGTGGGGCCTACGAGCAGTACTTC.

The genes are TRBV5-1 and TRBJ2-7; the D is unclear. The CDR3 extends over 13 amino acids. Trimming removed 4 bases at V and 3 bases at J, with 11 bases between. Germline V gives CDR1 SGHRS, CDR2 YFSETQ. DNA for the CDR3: TGCGCCAGCAGCCCCAGGACCTTCTACGAGCAGTACTTC. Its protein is CASSPRTFYEQYF.

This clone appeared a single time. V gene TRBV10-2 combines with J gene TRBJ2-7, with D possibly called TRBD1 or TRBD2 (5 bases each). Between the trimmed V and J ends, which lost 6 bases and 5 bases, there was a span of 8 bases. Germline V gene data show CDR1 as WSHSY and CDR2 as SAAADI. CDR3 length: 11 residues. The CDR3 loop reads CASRKGHEQYF. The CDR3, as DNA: TGCGCCAGCAGAAAGGGACACGAGCAGTACTTC.

The CDR3 sequence: CASSQLYGVEQYF. As DNA, the CDR3 is TGCGCCAGCAGCCAACTTTACGGAGTCGAGCAGTACTTC. The chain joins TRBV4-1 to TRBJ2-7, with unresolved D. CDR1 and CDR2 from the germline V gene are MGHRA and YSYEKL. This CDR3 has 13 amino acids. Trimming left V 2 bases short and J 6 bases short, with 11 bases between.

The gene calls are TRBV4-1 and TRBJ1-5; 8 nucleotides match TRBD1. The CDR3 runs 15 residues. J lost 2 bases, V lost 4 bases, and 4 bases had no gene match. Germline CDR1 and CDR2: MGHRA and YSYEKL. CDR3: CASSLTGEGNQPQHF. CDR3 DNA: TGCGCCAGCAGCCTGACAGGGGAAGGCAATCAGCCCCAGCATTTT.

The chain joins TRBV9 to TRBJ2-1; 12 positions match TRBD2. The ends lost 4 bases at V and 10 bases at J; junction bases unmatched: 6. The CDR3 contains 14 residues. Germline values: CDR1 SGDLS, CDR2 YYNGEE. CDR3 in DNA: TGTGCCAGCAGCAGGACTAGCGGGAACAGGGAGCAGTTCTTC. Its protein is CASSRTSGNREQFF.

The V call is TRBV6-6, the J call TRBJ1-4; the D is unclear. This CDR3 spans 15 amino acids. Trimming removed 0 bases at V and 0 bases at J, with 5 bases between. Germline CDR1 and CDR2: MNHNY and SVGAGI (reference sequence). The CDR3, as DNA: TGTGCCAGCAGTTACTCGGTCTCAACTAATGAAAAACTGTTTTTT. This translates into CASSYSVSTNEKLFF.

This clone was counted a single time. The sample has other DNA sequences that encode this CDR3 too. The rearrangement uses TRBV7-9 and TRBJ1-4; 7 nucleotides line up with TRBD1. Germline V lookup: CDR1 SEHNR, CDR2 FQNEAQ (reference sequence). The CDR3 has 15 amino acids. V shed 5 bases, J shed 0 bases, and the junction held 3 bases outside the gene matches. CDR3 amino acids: CASSPGTATNEKLFF. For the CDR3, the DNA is TGTGCCAGCAGCCCCGGGACAGCAACTAATGAAAAACTGTTTTTT.

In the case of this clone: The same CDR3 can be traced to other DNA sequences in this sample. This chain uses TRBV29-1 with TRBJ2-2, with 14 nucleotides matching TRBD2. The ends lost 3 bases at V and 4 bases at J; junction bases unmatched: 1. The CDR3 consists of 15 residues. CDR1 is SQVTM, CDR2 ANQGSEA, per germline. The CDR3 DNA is TGCAGCGTTGAGGGACTAGCGGGAGTCACCGGGGAGCTGTTTTTT. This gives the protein CSVEGLAGVTGELFF.

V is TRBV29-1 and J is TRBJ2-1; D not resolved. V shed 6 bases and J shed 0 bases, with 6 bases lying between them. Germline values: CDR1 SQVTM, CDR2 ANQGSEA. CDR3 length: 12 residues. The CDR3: CSVQSSYNEQFF. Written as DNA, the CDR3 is TGCAGCGTCCAGAGCTCCTACAATGAGCAGTTCTTC.

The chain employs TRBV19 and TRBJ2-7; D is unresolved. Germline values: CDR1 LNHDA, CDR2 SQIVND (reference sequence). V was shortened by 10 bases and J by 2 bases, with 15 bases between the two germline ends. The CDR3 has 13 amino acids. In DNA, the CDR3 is TGTGCCACCCAAGCCGGACCCCCCTACGAGCAGTACTTC. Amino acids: CATQAGPPYEQYF.

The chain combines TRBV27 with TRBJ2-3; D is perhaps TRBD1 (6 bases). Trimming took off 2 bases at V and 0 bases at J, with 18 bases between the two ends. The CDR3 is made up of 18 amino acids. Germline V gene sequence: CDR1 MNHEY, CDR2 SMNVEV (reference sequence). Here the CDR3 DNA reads TGTGCCAGCAGTTTAGTTCCGGACAGAGAGTTGAGCACAGATACGCAGTATTTT. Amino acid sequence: CASSLVPDRELSTDTQYF.

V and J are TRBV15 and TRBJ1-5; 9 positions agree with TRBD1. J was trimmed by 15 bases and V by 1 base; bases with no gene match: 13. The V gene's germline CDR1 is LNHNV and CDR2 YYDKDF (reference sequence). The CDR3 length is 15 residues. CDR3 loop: CATSRAGTGKAWRHF. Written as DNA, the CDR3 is TGTGCCACCAGCAGAGCCGGGACAGGGAAAGCGTGGAGGCATTTT.

In nucleotides, the CDR3 is TGTGCCAGCAGTACGACGGCCTACGCCTACGAGCAGTACTTC. Its translation: CASSTTAYAYEQYF. The rearrangement uses TRBV27 and TRBJ2-7; no clear D gene. This CDR3 region has 14 residues. V lost 5 bases to trimming and J lost 2 bases, with 13 bases between them. The germline V gene encodes CDR1 MNHEY and CDR2 SMNVEV (reference sequence).

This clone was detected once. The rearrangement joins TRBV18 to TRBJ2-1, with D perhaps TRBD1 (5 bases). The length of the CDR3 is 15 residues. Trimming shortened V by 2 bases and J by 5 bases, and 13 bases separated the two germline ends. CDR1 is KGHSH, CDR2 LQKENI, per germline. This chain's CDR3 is CASSPGKTADNEQFF. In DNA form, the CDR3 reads TGTGCCAGCTCACCAGGCAAGACAGCAGACAATGAGCAGTTCTTC. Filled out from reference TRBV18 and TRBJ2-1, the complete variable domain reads NAGVMQNPRHLVRRRGQEARLRCSPMKGHSHVYWYRQLPEEGLKFMVYLQKENIIDESGMPKERFSAEFPKEGPSILRIQQVVRGDSAAYFCASSPGKTADNEQFFGPGTRLTVL.

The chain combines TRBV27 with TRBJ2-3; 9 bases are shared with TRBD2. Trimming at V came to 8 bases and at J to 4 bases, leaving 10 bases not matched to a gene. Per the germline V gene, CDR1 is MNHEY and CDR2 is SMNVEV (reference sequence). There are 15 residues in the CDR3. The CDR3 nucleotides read TGTGCCAGCGGGAAGGCGGGAGGGCCTTCAGATACGCAGTATTTT. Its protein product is CASGKAGGPSDTQYF.

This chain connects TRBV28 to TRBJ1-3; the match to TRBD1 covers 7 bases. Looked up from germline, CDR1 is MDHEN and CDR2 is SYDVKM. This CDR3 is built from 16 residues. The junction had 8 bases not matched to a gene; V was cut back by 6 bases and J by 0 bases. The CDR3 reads CASRNQGTASGNTIYF. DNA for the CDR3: TGTGCCAGCAGAAATCAAGGGACAGCCTCTGGAAACACCATATATTTT.

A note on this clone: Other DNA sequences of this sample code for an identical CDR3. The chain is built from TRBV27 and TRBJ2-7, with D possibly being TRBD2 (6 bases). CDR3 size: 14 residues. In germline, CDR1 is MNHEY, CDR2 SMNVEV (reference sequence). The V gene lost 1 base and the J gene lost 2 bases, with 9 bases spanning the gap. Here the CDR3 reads CASSLLGGTYEQYF. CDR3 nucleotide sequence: TGTGCCAGCAGTTTATTGGGGGGTACCTACGAGCAGTACTTC.

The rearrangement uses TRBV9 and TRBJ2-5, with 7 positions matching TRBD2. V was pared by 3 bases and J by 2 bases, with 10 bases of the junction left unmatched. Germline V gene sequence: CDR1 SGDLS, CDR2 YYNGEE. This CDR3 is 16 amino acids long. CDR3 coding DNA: TGTGCCAGCAGCGCGATCGGGGCTAGCGGACAAGAGACCCAGTACTTC. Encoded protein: CASSAIGASGQETQYF.